The next 9 T cell receptor beta chains were all read from a single sample in a study of response to subunit inactivated influenza vaccine. Each CDR3 protein gets one entry after TCRdb re-called the RT-PCR reads with MiXCR. Of around 760,000 distinct CDR3 sequences listed, 11% to 15% are singletons. Sequencing was performed on PBMCs from blood, taken 14 to 15 days before vaccination. The receptors were sampled from a man aged 50 or older who received an inactivated influenza vaccine.

This clonotype turned up a few times. The rearrangement links TRBV5-1 to TRBJ2-1; TRBD2 aligns across 9 bases. Germline V gene data show CDR1 as SGHRS and CDR2 as YFSETQ. The V and J ends lost 5 bases and 1 base, in that order; junction bases with no gene match: 10. The length of the CDR3 is 17 residues. In DNA, the CDR3 is TGCGCCAGCAGACTTTCGCGGCGGGAGGGGTCCTACAATGAGCAGTTCTTC. This sequence encodes CASRLSRREGSYNEQFF.

The gene calls are TRBV12-5 and TRBJ1-3; D is ambiguous. The germline V and J ends were trimmed by 9 bases and 2 bases, with 11 bases remaining between them. Germline CDR1 reads LGHNT; CDR2 reads FRNRAP. The CDR3 extends over 13 amino acids. This chain's CDR3 is CARQWFPGNTIYF. The CDR3 coding sequence is TGTGCTAGACAGTGGTTCCCTGGAAACACCATATATTTT.

J is TRBJ2-7 and V is TRBV6-2 or TRBV6-3; 16 bases align to TRBD2. Germline CDR1 is MNHEY and CDR2 is SVGEGT. V was clipped by 4 bases and J by 3 bases; unmatched bases: 9. The CDR3 has 18 amino acids. The DNA for the CDR3 is TGTGCCAGCAGTTTTCCGGGACTAGCGGGAGGGCCTGGCTACGAGCAGTACTTC. Residues: CASSFPGLAGGPGYEQYF.

The sample holds a few counts of this clonotype. V gene TRBV20-1 combines with J gene TRBJ2-7, with D maybe TRBD2 (5 bases). V lost 0 bases to trimming and J lost 0 bases, with 12 bases between them. The CDR3 contains 15 residues. Germline assignment: CDR1 DFQATT and CDR2 SNEGSKA (reference sequence). CDR3 loop: CSARDLLALSYEQYF. The CDR3 DNA is TGCAGTGCTAGAGATCTGTTAGCGCTCTCCTACGAGCAGTACTTC.

This chain joins TRBV20-1 and TRBJ2-1; D gene ambiguous. The germline V gene encodes CDR1 DFQATT and CDR2 SNEGSKA (reference sequence). This CDR3 is 15 amino acids long. V was shortened by 6 bases and J by 7 bases, with 22 bases between the two germline ends. CDR3 amino acids: CSAPVDVWVGNEQFF. CDR3 sequence (DNA): TGCAGTGCCCCCGTCGATGTGTGGGTAGGGAATGAGCAGTTCTTC.

This sequence joins TRBV7-8 and TRBJ1-5, with TRBD1 identical over 8 bases. V gave up 5 bases and J gave up 3 bases; unmatched junction bases: 9. CDR3 length equals 16 residues. Germline CDR1 SGHVS, CDR2 FQNEAQ. CDR3 in amino acids: CASSPRTGWNNQPQHF. The CDR3 nucleotides read TGTGCCAGCAGCCCAAGGACAGGGTGGAACAATCAGCCCCAGCATTTT.

This clonotype was counted a few times. CDR3 coding DNA: TGTGCCAGCAGTTTACGGGTCCTAGTAAAGGGATCCGGGGAGCTGTTTTTT. This codes for CASSLRVLVKGSGELFF. The chain links TRBV12-3 or TRBV12-4 to TRBJ2-2; D gene unclear. With 2 bases removed from V and 6 bases from J, the gap between germline ends came to 19 bases. There are 17 residues in the CDR3.

The sample holds a few counts of this clonotype. V usage is TRBV12-3 or TRBV12-4 and J usage is TRBJ2-7; D perhaps matches TRBD1 (5 bases). The CDR3 is 15 amino acids. Trimming took 5 bases from V and 2 from J, leaving 16 bases between them. The DNA of the CDR3 is TGTGCCAGCAGTATCCCAGGGCCCTCCCCCTACGAGCAGTACTTC. As protein: CASSIPGPSPYEQYF.

This clonotype was seen a few times. The J gene is TRBJ2-7, the V gene TRBV6-1, with 9 nucleotides matching TRBD1. With V trimmed by 7 bases and J by 4 bases, 11 bases remained unmatched. Germline values: CDR1 MNHNS, CDR2 SASEGT. This CDR3 is built from 15 residues. CDR3 nucleotides: TGTGCCAGCATCCAATCGAGACAGGGGGGGTACGAGCAGTACTTC. It codes for CASIQSRQGGYEQYF.